This T cell receptor (beta chain) was identified during a study of T cell responses to AZD1222 COVID-19 vaccine. Study-wide context: Second-dose intervals of approximately 4 or approximately 12 weeks were pooled.

Study conclusions and caveats: There were mostly white British donors and more females than males, and clonal diversity was possibly underestimated. A rise in Spike-specific TCR breadth and depth followed two AZD1222 doses. None of the repertoires were sampled until the peak T cell response had passed.

The germline CDR1 and CDR2 sequences are MDHEN and SYDVKM. V shed 3 bases and J 5 bases; nucleotides not matched to a gene: 8. This CDR3 is built from 16 residues. Sequenced by immunoSEQ multiplex PCR; TCRdb stores in-frame clones only, minus some. The sample has 95,000 to 150,000 clones; around 87% are singletons. Remarks on this clone: The antigen remains undetermined.

The material sequenced was peripheral blood, taken on day 0 of AZD1222 vaccination. This receptor was identified in an adult in good health. The chain recombines TRBV28 with TRBJ2-3; 10 bases are a match to TRBD1. The CDR3 nucleotides are TGTGCCAGCAGTTTCTCAAAGACAGGGGGCCGAGATACGCAGTATTTT. Encoded protein: CASSFSKTGGRDTQYF.